Below are 15 T cell receptor beta chains sequenced from a single sample in a study of identical twins. MiXCR was run by TCRdb on the 5' RACE reads, yielding one entry per CDR3 protein. The table shows fewer than 900,000 distinct CDR3 sequences, with approximately 22% occurring only once. This sample was also put to use in a study of T cells expressing NK-cell markers.

Sequencing input: PBMCs. The source is a woman under 30 in good health.

This chain joins TRBV11-2 and TRBJ2-1; the D gene is possibly TRBD2 (6 bases). V was cut by 5 bases and J by 7 bases, with 15 bases left in between. Per germline, CDR1 SGHAT and CDR2 FQNNGV. This CDR3 is 14 amino acids long. The CDR3 nucleotides read TGTGCCAGCAGCCCACTAGCTTGGGGGAATGAGCAGTTCTTC. Protein sequence: CASSPLAWGNEQFF.

This chain links TRBV12-3 or TRBV12-4 with TRBJ1-1, with D uncertain. The CDR3 runs 12 residues. Trimming left V 3 bases short and J 6 bases short, with 8 bases between. In DNA, the CDR3 is TGTGCCAGCAGTTTCCGTTTCTCTGAAGCTTTCTTT. As protein: CASSFRFSEAFF.

The chain couples TRBV6-5 to TRBJ2-7; perhaps TRBD2 as D (6 bases). The CDR3 is made up of 15 amino acids. Trimming cost V 0 bases and J 7 bases, with 16 bases left between them. Germline V gene data show CDR1 as MNHEY and CDR2 as SVGAGI. The CDR3 DNA reads as TGTGCCAGCAGTTACTCAGGCGCTAGCGTAGGAGAGCAGTACTTC. Amino acid sequence: CASSYSGASVGEQYF.

The J gene is TRBJ2-1, the V gene TRBV7-9; the D gene is possibly TRBD1 (6 bases). Deletions cut 4 bases from V and 6 bases from J, with 13 bases between. This CDR3 region has 14 residues. Germline lookup yields CDR1 SEHNR and CDR2 FQNEAQ (reference sequence). The CDR3 here is CASSSKTGLNEQFF. CDR3 coding DNA: TGTGCCAGCAGCTCAAAGACAGGTCTCAATGAGCAGTTCTTC.

This clonotype was observed a few times. The chain combines TRBV12-3 or TRBV12-4 with TRBJ1-4; TRBD1 agrees at 9 bases. CDR3 length equals 14 residues. After removal of 6 bases from V and 7 bases from J, the junction contained 6 bases not matched to a gene. CDR3 protein: CASSSDRGGEKLFF. The CDR3 nucleotides read TGTGCCAGCAGCTCCGACAGGGGGGGTGAAAAACTGTTTTTT.

The V gene is TRBV12-3 or TRBV12-4, the J gene TRBJ2-1; TRBD1 matches 9 bases. Unmatched junction bases numbered 11, after V lost 8 bases and J lost 0 bases. CDR3 length equals 17 residues. CDR3 DNA: TGTGCCAGCCATCCATCGCGGGGACAGGGCTCCTACAATGAGCAGTTCTTC. This encodes CASHPSRGQGSYNEQFF.

CDR3 nucleotides: TGCGCCAGCAGCCTCCAGGGACCCCGAGATACGCAGTATTTT. It encodes CASSLQGPRDTQYF. The J gene is TRBJ2-3, the V gene TRBV5-1; D could derive from TRBD1 or TRBD2 (5 bases each). CDR3 length: 14 amino acids. V was clipped by 4 bases and J by 5 bases, with 14 bases between them. CDR1 SGHRS and CDR2 YFSETQ come from the germline V gene.

Ten or more counts support this clonotype. The genes are TRBV12-3 or TRBV12-4 and TRBJ1-1; a weak D match, TRBD1 (6 bases). The CDR3 covers 15 residues. V shed 3 bases and J shed 4 bases, with 15 bases lying between them. DNA for the CDR3: TGTGCCAGCAGTTTTTCCACCCCAGGGGCCACTGAAGCTTTCTTT. As protein: CASSFSTPGATEAFF.

The chain has TRBV20-1 and TRBJ2-2; 9 nucleotides line up with TRBD2. The CDR3 runs to 15 residues. The V segment lost 5 bases and the J segment 4 bases; nucleotides outside the gene matches: 8. CDR1 DFQATT and CDR2 SNEGSKA come from the germline V gene (reference sequence). CDR3: CSAGVAGGLTGELFF. CDR3 coding DNA: TGCAGTGCTGGGGTCGCGGGGGGGCTCACCGGGGAGCTGTTTTTT.

CDR3 DNA: TGTGCCAGCAGCTTAAAGCGGGAGGGCCTTTACGAGCAGTACTTC. Translated: CASSLKREGLYEQYF. The rearrangement joins TRBV12-3 or TRBV12-4 to TRBJ2-7; TRBD2 matches 10 bases. CDR3 length equals 15 residues. Trimming at V came to 6 bases and at J to 4 bases, leaving 9 bases not matched to a gene.

This clonotype was detected a few times. The V and J genes are TRBV6-2 or TRBV6-3 and TRBJ1-5; D remains unclear. Germline V gives CDR1 MNHEY, CDR2 SVGEGT. Trimming shortened V by 6 bases and J by 0 bases, and 15 bases separated the two germline ends. The CDR3 runs to 16 residues. The CDR3 nucleotides are TGTGCCAGCAGCGACCCGGGTTTTTATAGCAATCAGCCCCAGCATTTT. This gives the protein CASSDPGFYSNQPQHF.

The chain combines TRBV7-8 with TRBJ1-1; no clear D. Between the trimmed V and J ends, which lost 4 bases and 4 bases, there was a span of 7 bases. The CDR3 consists of 12 residues. From germline, CDR1 is SGHVS and CDR2 FQNEAQ. The CDR3 nucleotides read TGTGCCAGCAGCTCTGTATCCACTGAAGCTTTCTTT. Translation gives CASSSVSTEAFF.

This clonotype has a handful of counts. This chain uses TRBV9 with TRBJ2-7; D perhaps matches TRBD2 (5 bases). Germline V gene sequence: CDR1 SGDLS, CDR2 YYNGEE. Trimming left V 4 bases short and J 0 bases short, with 20 bases between. The CDR3 totals 17 residues. The CDR3 region is CASSPDGGPGSSYEQYF. The CDR3 DNA sequence: TGTGCCAGCAGCCCTGACGGCGGGCCCGGCAGCTCCTACGAGCAGTACTTC.

The chain is built from TRBV23-1 and TRBJ2-6; perhaps TRBD1 as D (6 bases). TRBV23-1 is treated as an ORF (open reading frame) with a function not yet certain. The CDR3 totals 17 residues. V was clipped by 2 bases and J by 4 bases, with 15 bases between them. CDR3: CASSQHLTGQGANVLTF. CDR3 sequence (DNA): TGCGCCAGCAGTCAACACCTGACAGGACAAGGGGCCAACGTCCTGACTTTC.

This clonotype was seen only a few times. This chain connects TRBV12-3 or TRBV12-4 to TRBJ1-1; weak D call: TRBD1 (5 bases). CDR3 length: 12 amino acids. V was trimmed by 3 bases and J by 7 bases, leaving 9 bases between them. CDR3 nucleotides: TGTGCCAGCAGTTTCCGGGGCTTTGAAGCTTTCTTT. This sequence encodes CASSFRGFEAFF.